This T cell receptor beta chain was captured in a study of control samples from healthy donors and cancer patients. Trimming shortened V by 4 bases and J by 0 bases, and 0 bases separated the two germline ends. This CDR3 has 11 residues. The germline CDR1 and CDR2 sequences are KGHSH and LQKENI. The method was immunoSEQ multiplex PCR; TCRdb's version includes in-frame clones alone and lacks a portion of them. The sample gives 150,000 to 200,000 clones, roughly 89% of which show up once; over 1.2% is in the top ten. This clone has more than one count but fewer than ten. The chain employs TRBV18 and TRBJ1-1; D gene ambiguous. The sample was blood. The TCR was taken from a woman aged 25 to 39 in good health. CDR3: CASSLNTEAFF. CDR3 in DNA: TGTGCCAGCTCACTGAACACTGAAGCTTTCTTT.